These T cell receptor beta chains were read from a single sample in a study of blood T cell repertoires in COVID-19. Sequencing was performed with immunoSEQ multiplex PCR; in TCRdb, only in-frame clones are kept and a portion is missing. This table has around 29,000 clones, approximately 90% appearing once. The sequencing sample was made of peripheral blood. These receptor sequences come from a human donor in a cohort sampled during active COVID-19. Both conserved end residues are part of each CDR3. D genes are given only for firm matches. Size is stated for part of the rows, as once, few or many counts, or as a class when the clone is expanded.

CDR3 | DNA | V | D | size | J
CASSLVSMDEQFF | TGTGCCAGCAGCTTAGTTAGCATGGATGAGCAGTTCTTC | TRBV7-3 | NA | NA | TRBJ2-1
CASSLRGPTGYDSPLHF | TGTGCCAGCAGCTTAAGGGGTCCTACAGGGTACGATTCACCCCTCCACTTT | TRBV7-2 | NA | NA | TRBJ1-6
CASSPGDQNEKLFF | TGTGCCAGCAGTCCAGGGGACCAAAATGAAAAACTGTTTTTT | TRBV2 | NA | NA | TRBJ1-4
CASSGPGTSGESDTQYF | TGTGCCAGCAGTGGTCCCGGGACTAGCGGGGAGTCAGATACGCAGTATTTT | TRBV27 | TRBD2 | NA | TRBJ2-3
CASSKEGRRVNNSNQPQHF | TGTGCCAGCAGCAAAGAGGGTCGGAGGGTTAATAATAGCAATCAGCCCCAGCATTTT | TRBV21-1 | NA | once | TRBJ1-5
CATGRRGQTGELFF | TGTGCCACCGGCCGCAGGGGGCAGACCGGGGAGCTGTTTTTT | TRBV24-1 | TRBD1 | NA | TRBJ2-2
CASSEIGGGTGELFF | TGTGCCAGCAGTGAAATAGGGGGCGGCACCGGGGAGCTGTTTTTT | TRBV6-1 | TRBD1 | NA | TRBJ2-2
CSASPSGGPVWQETQYF | TGCAGTGCTAGTCCCAGCGGGGGGCCGGTTTGGCAAGAGACCCAGTACTTC | TRBV20-1 | TRBD2 | NA | TRBJ2-5
CASSLLRGDTNNEQFF | TGCGCCAGCAGCTTATTGCGGGGGGACACTAACAATGAGCAGTTCTTC | TRBV5-1 | TRBD2 | NA | TRBJ2-1
CASSTHRGSADRGETQYF | TGTGCCAGTAGTACTCACAGGGGCAGCGCAGACCGGGGAGAGACCCAGTACTTC | TRBV19 | TRBD1 | NA | TRBJ2-5
CASSLVRVGETQYF | TGTGCCAGCAGCTTGGTGCGGGTTGGGGAGACCCAGTACTTC | TRBV5-6 | NA | once | TRBJ2-5
CASSLDERGGVLPYNEQFF | TGTGCCAGCAGCTTAGACGAGCGGGGGGGCGTTTTACCCTACAATGAGCAGTTCTTC | TRBV7-3 | TRBD2 | NA | TRBJ2-1
CASSLGTGVHTGELFF | TGTGCCAGCAGCTTAGGGACCGGGGTTCACACCGGGGAGCTGTTTTTT | TRBV7-2 | NA | NA | TRBJ2-2
CASNSKWFATNEKLFF | TGTGCCAGCAACTCAAAGTGGTTTGCAACTAATGAAAAACTGTTTTTT | TRBV28 | NA | once | TRBJ1-4
CASSPDIAHNQPQHF | TGTGCCAGCAGTCCCGACATTGCCCACAATCAGCCCCAGCATTTT | TRBV27 | NA | NA | TRBJ1-5
CASSQEGPGTNEKLFF | TGCGCCAGCAGCCAAGAAGGTCCGGGAACTAATGAAAAACTGTTTTTT | TRBV4-1 | NA | NA | TRBJ1-4
CASRKTGGGAGGYTF | TGTGCCAGCAGAAAAACGGGGGGAGGGGCAGGTGGCTACACCTTC | TRBV27 | NA | NA | TRBJ1-2
CASGTSGGITDTQYF | TGTGCTAGTGGCACGAGCGGGGGGATCACAGATACGCAGTATTTT | TRBV12-5 | TRBD2 | NA | TRBJ2-3
CASSYSRVNEQFF | TGTGCCAGCAGTTACTCGCGAGTAAATGAGCAGTTCTTC | TRBV6-2/TRBV6-3 | NA | NA | TRBJ2-1
CASRATAQANEKLFF | TGTGCCAGCAGGGCCACCGCCCAGGCTAATGAAAAACTGTTTTTT | TRBV2 | NA | NA | TRBJ1-4
CASSFLDREAFF | TGTGCCAGCAGCTTCCTAGACAGGGAAGCTTTCTTT | TRBV5-6 | NA | NA | TRBJ1-1
CASSPERDREAFF | TGTGCCAGCAGCCCCGAACGGGACAGAGAAGCTTTCTTT | TRBV7-6 | TRBD1 | NA | TRBJ1-1
CASRGDIYEQYF | TGTGCCAGCAGGGGGGACATCTACGAGCAGTACTTC | TRBV28 | NA | once | TRBJ2-7
CASSSGVGSQETQYF | TGTGCCAGCAGCTCGGGAGTCGGTAGCCAAGAGACCCAGTACTTC | TRBV4-2 | NA | NA | TRBJ2-5
CASSTDRRADTQYF | TGTGCCAGCAGTACGGACCGGAGGGCAGATACGCAGTATTTT | TRBV6-5 | NA | NA | TRBJ2-3
CASSPLSSTEAFF | TGTGCCAGCTCACCATTAAGTAGCACTGAAGCTTTCTTT | TRBV18 | NA | NA | TRBJ1-1
CASSEQGIKYGYTF | TGTGCCAGCAGTGAACAGGGGATTAAATATGGCTACACCTTC | TRBV28 | TRBD1 | NA | TRBJ1-2
CASSQDFVDIQYF | TGTGCCAGCAGCCAGGACTTTGTGGACATTCAGTACTTC | TRBV7-2 | NA | NA | TRBJ2-4
CASNNQGVYGYTF | TGTGCCAGCAATAACCAGGGGGTTTACGGCTACACCTTC | TRBV12-3/TRBV12-4 | TRBD1 | NA | TRBJ1-2
CASSQGDRVPYEQYF | TGCGCCAGCAGCCAAGGGGACAGGGTACCCTACGAGCAGTACTTC | TRBV4-3 | TRBD1 | NA | TRBJ2-7
CASSPPTVNTEAFF | TGTGCCAGCAGCCCACCGACAGTGAACACTGAAGCTTTCTTT | TRBV5-6 | NA | NA | TRBJ1-1
CASSLRYEQYF | TGTGCCAGCAGCTTACGGTACGAGCAGTACTTC | TRBV13 | NA | NA | TRBJ2-7
CASRSGTGAEGYTF | TGTGCCAGCAGATCCGGGACAGGGGCAGAGGGCTACACCTTC | TRBV9 | TRBD1 | once | TRBJ1-2
CASSLNAGAFYEQYF | TGTGCCAGCAGTTTAAACGCGGGGGCTTTTTACGAGCAGTACTTC | TRBV27 | NA | medium-sized | TRBJ2-7
CASRAEGRFTDTQYF | TGTGCCAGCAGGGCGGAGGGAAGGTTCACAGATACGCAGTATTTT | TRBV2 | NA | NA | TRBJ2-3
CASSYSLATNEKLFF | TGTGCCAGCAGTTACTCCCTCGCAACTAATGAAAAACTGTTTTTT | TRBV6-5 | NA | once | TRBJ1-4
CASSDFGNEKLFF | TGTGCCAGCAGCGACTTCGGTAATGAAAAACTGTTTTTT | TRBV9 | NA | NA | TRBJ1-4
CASSLVGQGSADTQYF | TGTGCCAGCAGCTTAGTTGGCCAGGGGAGCGCAGATACGCAGTATTTT | TRBV11-1 | NA | NA | TRBJ2-3
CASSLGTLGTDTQYF | TGCGCCAGCAGCTTAGGGACTTTAGGTACAGATACGCAGTATTTT | TRBV5-1 | NA | NA | TRBJ2-3
CASSPGQGRTEKLFF | TGTGCCAGCAGCCCAGGACAGGGGCGGACTGAAAAACTGTTTTTT | TRBV5-4 | TRBD1 | NA | TRBJ1-4
CASSLAGAPDTQYF | TGTGCCAGCAGCTTAGCGGGGGCCCCAGATACGCAGTATTTT | TRBV7-9 | NA | NA | TRBJ2-3
CASSQKLAGGGDTQYF | TGTGCCAGCAGCCAAAAGCTAGCGGGGGGTGGAGATACGCAGTATTTT | TRBV4-2 | TRBD2 | NA | TRBJ2-3
CAISGSGAATNEKLFF | TGTGCCATCAGTGGATCAGGGGCCGCAACTAATGAAAAACTGTTTTTT | TRBV10-3 | NA | NA | TRBJ1-4
CASSFPRNTQYF | TGTGCCAGCAGCTTTCCCAGAAATACGCAGTATTTT | TRBV7-2 | NA | NA | TRBJ2-3
CASSQDRGSTEAFF | TGCGCCAGCAGCCAAGATAGGGGGAGCACTGAAGCTTTCTTT | TRBV4-3 | NA | NA | TRBJ1-1
CASGLTWTGDTAGYTF | TGTGCTAGTGGTTTGACCTGGACAGGGGACACGGCGGGCTACACCTTC | TRBV12-5 | TRBD1 | NA | TRBJ1-2
CASSPGQGSETQYF | TGTGCCAGCAGTCCGGGACAGGGTTCGGAGACCCAGTACTTC | TRBV6-2/TRBV6-3 | TRBD1 | NA | TRBJ2-5
CASSDLAGGENEQFF | TGTGCCAGCAGCGACCTAGCGGGGGGGGAGAATGAGCAGTTCTTC | TRBV25-1 | TRBD2 | NA | TRBJ2-1
CASSQEPVWEVGELFF | TGTGCCAGCAGCCAGGAGCCAGTCTGGGAGGTCGGGGAGCTGTTTTTT | TRBV5-4 | NA | few | TRBJ2-2
CAISESGLVKKLFF | TGTGCCATCAGTGAGTCGGGGCTGGTGAAGAAACTGTTTTTT | TRBV10-3 | NA | once | TRBJ1-4